This T cell receptor (beta chain) was found in a study of shared clonotypes between healthy human individuals. In the study overall: Each donor's CD8 memory used one plate, CD8 naive two, each CD4 subset three.

Study-wide results and caveats: Limitation of the genetic and exposure-history diversity represented came from the few donors. Clonotype sharing across four donors was observed for around 4.8% of naive CD4 clonotypes.

In regard to this clone: Its antigen is currently unknown.

Germline CDR1 is SGHRS and CDR2 is YFSETQ. CDR3 length equals 15 residues. V was shortened by 5 bases and J by 0 bases, with 15 bases between the two germline ends. Evenly divided among several immunoSEQ plates was the genomic DNA of each subset. TCRdb keeps only in-frame clones here, not all; method: immunoSEQ multiplex PCR. The table includes under 1 million clones, 90% to 98% detected once. Naivety among CD8 cells was defined by CD45RO negativity and positive CCR7 selection, thereby excluding terminally differentiated effector memory CD45RA+ cells. The TCR originated in a young man in good health. The V call is TRBV5-1, the J call TRBJ2-7; D is unresolved. Specimen: naive CD8+ T cells sorted from blood. CDR3 DNA: TGCGCCAGCAGTTGGACCAATCTCGGCTCCTACGAGCAGTACTTC. It specifies CASSWTNLGSYEQYF.